The subject of this entry is one T cell receptor beta chain. These data belong to a study of technical replicates of blood from a few donors. Trimming at V came to 7 bases and at J to 4 bases, leaving 7 bases not matched to a gene. The CDR3 length is 16 residues. From germline, CDR1 is MDHEN and CDR2 SYDVKM. TCRdb's copy holds only in-frame clones and misses some; the assay was immunoSEQ multiplex PCR. The sample records about 9,400 clones, around 92% being singletons. The TCR originated in a human donor in good health. The chain recombines TRBV28 with TRBJ2-2, with 12 positions matching TRBD2. Sample: PBMCs. The CDR3 spells CASISSGLAGTGELFF. The DNA of the CDR3 is TGTGCCAGCATCTCGTCGGGACTAGCGGGCACCGGGGAGCTGTTTTTT.